What follows is one TCR beta chain and its context. At least ten counts were recorded for this clone. The antigen it binds to is not known. The record has no base qualities; no much larger clone is one base away. The goal of deep resolution MiSeq sequencing was a depth between 1 in 1 million and 1 in 200,000 T cells, and coverage averaged 10x per clonotype. The immunoSEQ hsTCRB Kit was used to generate TCR beta libraries. Per the original workflow: The data were analyzed with ImmunoSEQ Analyzer and ImmunoSEQ Data Assistant, and V, D and J gene assignments followed IMGT definitions. Clonality, which ranges from 0 to 1, was calculated as one minus the normalized Shannon entropy of productive rearrangement frequencies. Public clonotype analysis was restricted to overrepresented clonotypes comprising at least 0.05% of each patient's repertoire. Repertoires from some twelve age-matched healthy donors in immuneACCESS were used as clonality controls. TCRdb stores this immuneACCESS table with in-frame sequences only. Part of the clones is absent; in the studies checked, under half of the shortfall reflects unresolved V genes, and no reason is known for the rest. The D gene and trimming were derived from the DNA, and the V and J assignments and clone size from that table. The sample table shows 30,000 to 40,000 clones, and 45% to 50% are seen once. The ten largest clones capture around 18% of the sample.

This sample was taken from a study of cytotoxic CD8 clonotypes in ibrutinib-treated CLL (dated by TCRdb to the early 2020s). Describing the broader study: The cohort was composed of about 10 relapsed/refractory and about 15 treatment-naive patients; IGHV unmutated status was identified in roughly 17 patients. Partial responses were observed in approximately 24 patients and complete responses in 2; after a median follow-up of about 69 months, remission was maintained in 15 or so patients and progression was observed in about twelve. Response samples were taken after a median of approximately 12 months on treatment, ranging from roughly 6 to 36 months. Samples averaged about 260,000 productive templates and approximately 100,000 productive rearrangements. Of the roughly 86 participants in the trial, 25 to 30 had longitudinal samples available. Cryopreserved peripheral blood mononuclear cells were obtained prior to treatment, at the time of response, and at either disease progression or sustained remission.

Study-wide findings and limitations: Public clonotypes were rare and either shrank or stayed stable during treatment, and the rise in clonality at ibrutinib response reflected expansion of private clonotypes. Clonality increased at ibrutinib response, stayed stable in sustained remission, and fell back toward baseline at progression. At baseline, clonality was higher than in age-matched healthy donors and showed a strong correlation with circulating CD8+ T-cell counts. Sustained-remission and progressing patients did not have matched sampling times, and lymph node repertoires were not examined.

Around 2 micrograms of genomic DNA were extracted from cryopreserved PBMCs for TCR beta library preparation. Longitudinal blood samples from CLL patients on ibrutinib monotherapy underwent high-throughput TCR beta sequencing. The patients were enrolled in a single-center, open-label phase 2 trial of ibrutinib monotherapy. For CDR1 and CDR2, the germline V gene (reference sequence) lists LNHDA and SQIVND. Including the terminal cysteine and phenylalanine, the CDR3 comprises 16 residues. The only DNA kept is the CDR3, 48 bases in frame from the first base. Cut back by 7 bases and 6 bases, the V and J ends lie 22 bases apart.

The clonotype was recovered from a human donor with chronic lymphocytic leukemia. This chain joins TRBV19 to TRBJ1-5; 5 matching bases give a weak D call of TRBD1. This specimen was PBMCs, taken before ibrutinib treatment. The DNA sequence is as follows: TGTGCCAGTACATTCCACCCCAGGGCATTGAGTCAGCCCCAGCATTTT. It encodes CASTFHPRALSQPQHF.